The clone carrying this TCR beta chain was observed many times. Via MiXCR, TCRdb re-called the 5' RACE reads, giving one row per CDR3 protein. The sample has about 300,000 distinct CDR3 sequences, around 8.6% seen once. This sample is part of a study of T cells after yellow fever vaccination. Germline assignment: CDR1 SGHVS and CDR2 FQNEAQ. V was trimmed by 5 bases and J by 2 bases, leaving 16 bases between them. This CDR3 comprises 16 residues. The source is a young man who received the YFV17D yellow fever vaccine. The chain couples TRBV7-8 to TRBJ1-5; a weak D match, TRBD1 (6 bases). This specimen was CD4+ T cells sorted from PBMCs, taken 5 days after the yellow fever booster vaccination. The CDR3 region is CASSPAATGGNQPQHF. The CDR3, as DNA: TGTGCCAGCAGCCCCGCGGCGACAGGTGGCAATCAGCCCCAGCATTTT.